The source of this T cell receptor (beta chain) is a study of blood T cell repertoires in COVID-19. Across the study: PBMCs, B-cell-depleted T cells, or T cells were the source of the cDNA or gDNA that made up the material.

As processed by the authors: Amplification of reference gene primers was used by the study to estimate nucleated cell counts. Sequencing was performed with immunoSEQ multiplex PCR; in TCRdb, only in-frame clones are kept and a portion is missing. The V and J calls and the clone size are those of that table, but D and trimming were determined from the DNA. The profile covers approximately 670,000 clones, with more than 80% appearing a single time and roughly 0.25% taken by the ten largest. There are 15 residues in the CDR3. In germline, CDR1 is SNHLY, CDR2 FYNNEI. After removal of 6 bases from V and 1 base from J, the junction contained 5 bases not matched to a gene.

The source material was peripheral blood. The TCR sequence derives from a woman in her late teens or twenties with acute or convalescent COVID-19. V gene TRBV2 combines with J gene TRBJ1-1; 10 bases fit TRBD1. Written as DNA, the CDR3 is TGTGCCAGCAGGACAGGGGGCGCGGGGAACACTGAAGCTTTCTTT. Translated: CASRTGGAGNTEAFF.